This TCR beta chain was identified during a study of T cells after yellow fever vaccination. Study context: SMART-Seq v4 Ultra Low Input prepared the low-cell-number fractions. The study, taken as a whole, reports: The CD4 compartment and the CD8 compartment contained a small share of clonotypes in common. Any FACS-sorted repertoire could hold abundant clonotypes that contaminate it from the bulk population. Clones that expanded after primary vaccination mostly reappeared after the booster (roughly 96% CD4, 70% to 90% CD8).

About this clonotype itself: Its antigen is not known.

TCRdb processed the 5' RACE reads anew with MiXCR; each CDR3 protein has one entry. Of some 200,000 distinct CDR3 sequences listed, approximately 3.2% are singletons. Germline V gives CDR1 KGHDR, CDR2 SFDVKD. This CDR3 has 14 amino acids. Trimming cost V 3 bases and J 5 bases, with 11 bases left between them. The source was CD4+ T cells sorted from PBMCs, collected 10 days after the yellow fever booster vaccination. The clonotype was recovered from a man between 18 and 29 years old who received the YFV17D yellow fever vaccine. The rearrangement joins TRBV24-1 to TRBJ2-3, with D maybe TRBD1 (5 bases). The CDR3 sequence: CATSDPDSRDTQYF. For the CDR3, the DNA is TGTGCCACCAGTGATCCCGACAGTCGAGATACGCAGTATTTT.